This T cell receptor (beta chain) was profiled in a study of PD-1 blockade in mismatch repair-deficient tumors. Points from the study as a whole: Tumor-resident clones, often undetectable pretreatment in blood, expanded then contracted after pembrolizumab.

The protocol was immunoSEQ multiplex PCR, while the TCRdb copy is restricted to in-frame clones and leaves out a portion. The sample yields about 34,000 clones, approximately 84% seen once. PCR or immunohistochemistry showed mismatch repair deficiency in every enrolled patient. TCRs were sequenced from a few patients responding to pembrolizumab. The CDR3 loop spans 16 amino acids. The ends lost 3 bases at V and 7 bases at J; junction bases unmatched: 11. The germline gives CDR1 SNHLY, CDR2 FYNNEI. The sample holds one count of this clone. Its antigen is not identified. This clonotype originated in an adult with mismatch repair-deficient cancer. Source: PBMCs, taken around 6 weeks after starting pembrolizumab. The chain is built from TRBV2 and TRBJ2-5, with 10 bases fitting TRBD2. The CDR3 protein is CASSEWVAGGLRTQYF. CDR3 DNA: TGTGCCAGCAGTGAGTGGGTAGCGGGAGGACTCAGGACCCAGTACTTC. The whole variable domain, filled in from reference TRBV2 and TRBJ2-5, reads EPEVTQTPSHQVTQMGQEVILRCVPISNHLYFYWYRQILGQKVEFLVSFYNNEISEKSEIFDDQFSVERPDGSNFTLKIRSTKLEDSAMYFCASSEWVAGGLRTQYFGPGTRLLVL.